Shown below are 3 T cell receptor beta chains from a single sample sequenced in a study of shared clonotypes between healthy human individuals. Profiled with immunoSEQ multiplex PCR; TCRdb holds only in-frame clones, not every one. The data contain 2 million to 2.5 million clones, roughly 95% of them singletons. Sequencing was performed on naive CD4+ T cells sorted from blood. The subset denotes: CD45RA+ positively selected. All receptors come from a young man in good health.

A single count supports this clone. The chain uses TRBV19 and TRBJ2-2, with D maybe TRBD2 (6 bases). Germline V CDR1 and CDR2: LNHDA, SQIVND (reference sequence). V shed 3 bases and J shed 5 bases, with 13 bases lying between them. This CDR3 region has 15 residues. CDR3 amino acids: CASSIGSLETGELFF. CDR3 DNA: TGTGCCAGTAGTATCGGGAGCTTGGAAACCGGGGAGCTGTTTTTT.

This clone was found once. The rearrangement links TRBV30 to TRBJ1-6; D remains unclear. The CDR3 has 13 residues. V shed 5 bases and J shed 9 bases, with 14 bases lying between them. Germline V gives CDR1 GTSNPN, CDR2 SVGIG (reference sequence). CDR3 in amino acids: CAWSLGLISPLHF. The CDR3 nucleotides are TGTGCCTGGTCCCTTGGGCTGATTTCACCCCTCCACTTT.

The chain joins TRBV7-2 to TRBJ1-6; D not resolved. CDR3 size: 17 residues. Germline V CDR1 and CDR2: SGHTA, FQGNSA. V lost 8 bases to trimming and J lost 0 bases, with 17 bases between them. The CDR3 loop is CASSLKGRSSYNSPLHF. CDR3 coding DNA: TGTGCCAGCTCACTTAAAGGTCGGAGCTCCTATAATTCACCCCTCCACTTT.